This T cell receptor (beta chain) was obtained from a study of CD8 T cells in ankylosing spondylitis. Germline CDR1 and CDR2: DFQATT and SNEGSKA (reference sequence). This CDR3 is built from 14 residues. V was pared by 8 bases and J by 5 bases, with 12 bases of the junction left unmatched. TCRdb passed the 5' RACE reads through MiXCR, listing each CDR3 protein once. The table shows more than 300,000 distinct CDR3 sequences, with 6.5% to 10% occurring only once. Whole-study findings and limits: Characteristic, it appeared, of ankylosing spondylitis blood was a TCR beta motif of roughly eight highly homologous variants.

This clonotype was seen a few times. Antigen: not known. The receptor was derived from a male donor with ankylosing spondylitis. The sequenced sample consisted of blood, either unsorted or a sorted T cell fraction (not recorded which). The chain recombines TRBV20-1 with TRBJ2-1, with 7 bases lining up with TRBD2. The chain's CDR3 is CSWGGVGRNNEQFF. The DNA of the CDR3 is TGCAGTTGGGGGGGGGTGGGACGGAACAATGAGCAGTTCTTC.